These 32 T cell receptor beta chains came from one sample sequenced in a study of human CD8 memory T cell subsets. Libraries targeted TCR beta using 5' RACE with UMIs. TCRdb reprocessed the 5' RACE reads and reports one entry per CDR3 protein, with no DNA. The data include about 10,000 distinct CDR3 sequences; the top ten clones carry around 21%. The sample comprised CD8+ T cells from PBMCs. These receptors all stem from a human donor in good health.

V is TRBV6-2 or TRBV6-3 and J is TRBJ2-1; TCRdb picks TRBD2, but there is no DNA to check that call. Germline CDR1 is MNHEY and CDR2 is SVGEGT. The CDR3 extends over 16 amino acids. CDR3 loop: CASSYSHSGTNNEQFF.

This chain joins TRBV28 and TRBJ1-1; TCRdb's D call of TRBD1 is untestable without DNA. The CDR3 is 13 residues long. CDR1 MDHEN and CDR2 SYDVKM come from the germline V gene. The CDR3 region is CASSPEQGPEAFF.

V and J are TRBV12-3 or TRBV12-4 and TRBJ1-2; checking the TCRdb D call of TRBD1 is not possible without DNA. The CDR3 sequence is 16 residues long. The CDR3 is CASSFSAVTGSDGYTF.

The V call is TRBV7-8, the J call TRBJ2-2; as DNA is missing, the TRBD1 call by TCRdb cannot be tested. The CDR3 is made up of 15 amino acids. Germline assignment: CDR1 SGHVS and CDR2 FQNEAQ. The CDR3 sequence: CASSLEGFNTGELFF.

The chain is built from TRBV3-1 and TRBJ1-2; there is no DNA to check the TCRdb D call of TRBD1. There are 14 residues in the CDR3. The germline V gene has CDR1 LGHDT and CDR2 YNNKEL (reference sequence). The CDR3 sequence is CASSPGQGVYGYTF.

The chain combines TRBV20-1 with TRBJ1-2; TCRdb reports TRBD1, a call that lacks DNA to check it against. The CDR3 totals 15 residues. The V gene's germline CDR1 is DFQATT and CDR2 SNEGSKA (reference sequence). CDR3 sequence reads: CSARAMTGTGFGYTF.

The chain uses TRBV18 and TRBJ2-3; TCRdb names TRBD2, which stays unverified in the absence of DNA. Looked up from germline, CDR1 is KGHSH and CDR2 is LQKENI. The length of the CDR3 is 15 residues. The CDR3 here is CASSPQDSGTDTQYF.

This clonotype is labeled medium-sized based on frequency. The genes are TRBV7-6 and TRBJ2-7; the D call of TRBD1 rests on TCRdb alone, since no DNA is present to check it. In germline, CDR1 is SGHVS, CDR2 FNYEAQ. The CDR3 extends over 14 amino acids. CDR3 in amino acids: CASSPGTGPYEQYF. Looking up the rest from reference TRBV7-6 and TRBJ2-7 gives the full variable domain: GAGVSQSPRYKVTKRGQDVALRCDPISGHVSLYWYRQALGQGPEFLTYFNYEAQQDKSGLPNDRFSAERPEGSISTLTIQRTEQRDSAMYRCASSPGTGPYEQYFGPGTRLTVT.

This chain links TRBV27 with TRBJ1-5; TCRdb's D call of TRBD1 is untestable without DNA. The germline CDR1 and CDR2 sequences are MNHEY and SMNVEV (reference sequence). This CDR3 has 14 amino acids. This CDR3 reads CASSTNRGNQPQHF.

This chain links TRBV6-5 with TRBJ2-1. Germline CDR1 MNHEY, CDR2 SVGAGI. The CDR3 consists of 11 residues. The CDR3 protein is CASNWDNEQFF.

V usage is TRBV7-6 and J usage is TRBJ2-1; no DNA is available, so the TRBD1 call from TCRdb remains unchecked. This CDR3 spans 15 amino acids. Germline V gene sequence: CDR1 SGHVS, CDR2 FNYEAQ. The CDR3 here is CASSTRDRDNNEQFF.

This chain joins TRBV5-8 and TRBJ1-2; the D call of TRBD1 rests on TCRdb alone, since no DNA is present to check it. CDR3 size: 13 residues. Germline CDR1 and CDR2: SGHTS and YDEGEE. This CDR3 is CASSRQGVNGYTF. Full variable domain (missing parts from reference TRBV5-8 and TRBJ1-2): EAGVTQSPTHLIKTRGQQATLRCSPISGHTSVYWYQQALGLGLQFLLWYDEGEERNRGNFPPRFSGRQFPNYSSELNVNALELEDSALYLCASSRQGVNGYTFGSGTRLTVV.

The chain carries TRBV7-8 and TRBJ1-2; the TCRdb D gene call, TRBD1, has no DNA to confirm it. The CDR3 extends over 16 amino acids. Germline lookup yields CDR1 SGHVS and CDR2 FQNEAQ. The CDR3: CASSLERTAANYGYTF.

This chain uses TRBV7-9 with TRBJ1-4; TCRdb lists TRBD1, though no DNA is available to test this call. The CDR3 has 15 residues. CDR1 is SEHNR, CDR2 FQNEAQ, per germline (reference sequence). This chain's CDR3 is CASSPVGGAREKLFF.

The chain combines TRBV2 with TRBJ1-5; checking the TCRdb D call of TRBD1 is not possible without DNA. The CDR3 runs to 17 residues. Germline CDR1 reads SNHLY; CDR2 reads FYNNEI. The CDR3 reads CASSHQGSRSSNQPQHF. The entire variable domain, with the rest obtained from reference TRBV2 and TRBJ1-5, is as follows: EPEVTQTPSHQVTQMGQEVILRCVPISNHLYFYWYRQILGQKVEFLVSFYNNEISEKSEIFDDQFSVERPDGSNFTLKIRSTKLEDSAMYFCASSHQGSRSSNQPQHFGDGTRLSIL.

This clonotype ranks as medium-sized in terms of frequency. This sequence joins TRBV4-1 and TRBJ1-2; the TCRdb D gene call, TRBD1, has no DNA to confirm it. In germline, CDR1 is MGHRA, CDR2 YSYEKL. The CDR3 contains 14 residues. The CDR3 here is CASRADRAVYGYTF.

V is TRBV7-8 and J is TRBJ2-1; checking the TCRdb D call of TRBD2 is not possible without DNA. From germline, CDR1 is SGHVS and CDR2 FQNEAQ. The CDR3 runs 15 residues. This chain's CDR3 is CASSPESGDYHEQFF. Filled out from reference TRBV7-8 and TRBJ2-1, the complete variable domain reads GAGVSQSPRYKVAKRGQDVALRCDPISGHVSLFWYQQALGQGPEFLTYFQNEAQLDKSGLPSDRFFAERPEGSVSTLKIQRTQQEDSAVYLCASSPESGDYHEQFFGPGTRLTVL.

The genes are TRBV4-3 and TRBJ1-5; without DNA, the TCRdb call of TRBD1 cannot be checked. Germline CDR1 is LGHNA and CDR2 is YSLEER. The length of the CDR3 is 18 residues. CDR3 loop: CASSPTLQGVRGNQPQHF.

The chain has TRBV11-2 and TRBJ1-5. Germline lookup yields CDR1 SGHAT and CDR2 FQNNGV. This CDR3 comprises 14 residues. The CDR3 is CASSLELGVEPQHF.

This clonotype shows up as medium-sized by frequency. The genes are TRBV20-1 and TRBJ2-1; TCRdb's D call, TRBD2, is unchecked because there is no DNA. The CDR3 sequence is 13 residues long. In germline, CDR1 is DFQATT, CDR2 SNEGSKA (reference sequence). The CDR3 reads CSAILAGDNEQFF.

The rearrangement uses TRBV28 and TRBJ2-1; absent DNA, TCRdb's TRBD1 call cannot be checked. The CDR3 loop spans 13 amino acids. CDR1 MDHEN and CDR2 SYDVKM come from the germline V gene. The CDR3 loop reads CASSNLGHDEQFF.

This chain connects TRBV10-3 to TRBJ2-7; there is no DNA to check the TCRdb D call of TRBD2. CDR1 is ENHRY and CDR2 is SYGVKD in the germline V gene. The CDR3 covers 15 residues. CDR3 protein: CAITSGTSGRFEQYF.

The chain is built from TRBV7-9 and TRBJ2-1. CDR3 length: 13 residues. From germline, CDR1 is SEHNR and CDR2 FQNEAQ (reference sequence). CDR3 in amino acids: CASSLGSHNEQFF.

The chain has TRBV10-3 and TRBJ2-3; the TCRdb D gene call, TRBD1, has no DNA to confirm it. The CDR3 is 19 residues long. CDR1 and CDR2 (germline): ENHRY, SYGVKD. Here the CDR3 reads CAISLPDRAESSSTDTQYF.

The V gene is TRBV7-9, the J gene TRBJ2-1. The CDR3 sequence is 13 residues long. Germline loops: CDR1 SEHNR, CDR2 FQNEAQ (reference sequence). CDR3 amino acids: CASSLSGINEQFF. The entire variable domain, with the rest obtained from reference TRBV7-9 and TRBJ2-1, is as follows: DTGVSQNPRHKITKRGQNVTFRCDPISEHNRLYWYRQTLGQGPEFLTYFQNEAQLEKSRLLSDRFSAERPKGSFSTLEIQRTEQGDSAMYLCASSLSGINEQFFGPGTRLTVL.

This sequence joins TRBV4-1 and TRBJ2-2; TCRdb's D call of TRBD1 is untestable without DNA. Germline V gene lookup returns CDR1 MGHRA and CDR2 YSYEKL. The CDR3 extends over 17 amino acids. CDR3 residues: CASSQDQGASDTGELFF.

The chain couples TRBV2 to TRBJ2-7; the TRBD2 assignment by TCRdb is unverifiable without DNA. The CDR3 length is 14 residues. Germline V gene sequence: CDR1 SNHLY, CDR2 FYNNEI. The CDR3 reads CASSELAGGDEQYF.

This CDR3 reads CSASNPGQDHSNQPQHF. The chain has TRBV20-1 and TRBJ1-5; absent DNA, TCRdb's TRBD1 call cannot be checked. The CDR3 loop spans 17 amino acids. Germline V gene lookup returns CDR1 DFQATT and CDR2 SNEGSKA (reference sequence).

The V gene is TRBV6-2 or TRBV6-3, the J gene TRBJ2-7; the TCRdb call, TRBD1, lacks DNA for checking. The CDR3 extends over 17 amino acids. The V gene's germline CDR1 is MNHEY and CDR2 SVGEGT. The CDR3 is CASSLTSPLRGTYEQYF.

The CDR3 sequence: CASSLEYQPQHF. This chain links TRBV7-2 with TRBJ1-5. Germline V gene sequence: CDR1 SGHTA, CDR2 FQGNSA. The CDR3 totals 12 residues.

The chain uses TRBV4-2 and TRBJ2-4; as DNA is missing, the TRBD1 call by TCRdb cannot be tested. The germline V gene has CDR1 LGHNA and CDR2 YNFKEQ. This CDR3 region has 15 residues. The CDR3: CASSQEEHGENIQYF.

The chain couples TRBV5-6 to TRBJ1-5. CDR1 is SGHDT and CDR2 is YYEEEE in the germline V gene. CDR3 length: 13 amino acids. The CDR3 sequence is CASSQDSNQPQHF.